This T cell receptor beta chain is from a study of blood T cell repertoires in COVID-19. Looking at the study overall: PBMCs, B-cell-depleted T cells, or T cells were the source of the cDNA or gDNA that made up the material.

Between the trimmed V and J ends, which lost 4 bases and 9 bases, there was a span of 13 bases. The CDR3 loop spans 13 amino acids. Germline CDR1 reads LGHDT; CDR2 reads YNNKEL (reference sequence). Assay used: immunoSEQ multiplex PCR; TCRdb lists only in-frame clones, some missing. The sample lists under 500,000 clones; approximately 90% were seen once. The receptor comes from a woman between 25 and 40 years old with acute or convalescent COVID-19. The chain combines TRBV3-1 (or the pseudogene TRBV3-2) with TRBJ2-1; D not certain. Sequenced sample: peripheral blood. The CDR3 DNA reads TGTGCCAGCAGCCTTGACCTAGTGGGTGAGCAGTTCTTC. It translates to CASSLDLVGEQFF.